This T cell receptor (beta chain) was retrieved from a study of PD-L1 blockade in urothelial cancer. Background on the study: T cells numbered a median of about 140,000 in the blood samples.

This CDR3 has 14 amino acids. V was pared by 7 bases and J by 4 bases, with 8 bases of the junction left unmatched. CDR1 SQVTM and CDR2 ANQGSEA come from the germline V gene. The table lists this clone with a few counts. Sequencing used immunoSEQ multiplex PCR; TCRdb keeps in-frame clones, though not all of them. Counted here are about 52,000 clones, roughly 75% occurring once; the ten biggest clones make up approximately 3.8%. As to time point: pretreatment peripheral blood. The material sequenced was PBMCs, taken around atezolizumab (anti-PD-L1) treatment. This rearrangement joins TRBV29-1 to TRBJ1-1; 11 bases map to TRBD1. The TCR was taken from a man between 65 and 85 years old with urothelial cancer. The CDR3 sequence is CSASSGTGGTEAFF. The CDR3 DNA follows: TGCAGCGCCAGTTCCGGGACAGGGGGCACTGAAGCTTTCTTT.